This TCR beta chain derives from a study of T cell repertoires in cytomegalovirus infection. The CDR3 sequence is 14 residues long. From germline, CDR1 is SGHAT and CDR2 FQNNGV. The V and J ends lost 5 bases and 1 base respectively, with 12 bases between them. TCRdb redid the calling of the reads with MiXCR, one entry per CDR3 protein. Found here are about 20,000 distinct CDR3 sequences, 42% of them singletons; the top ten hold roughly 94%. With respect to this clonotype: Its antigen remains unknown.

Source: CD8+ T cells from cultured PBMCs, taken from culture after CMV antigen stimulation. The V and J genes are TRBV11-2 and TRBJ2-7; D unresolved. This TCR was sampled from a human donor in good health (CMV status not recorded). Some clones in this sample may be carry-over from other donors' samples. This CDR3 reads CASSPFEVSYEQYF. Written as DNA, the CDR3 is TGTGCCAGCAGCCCCTTTGAGGTATCCTACGAGCAGTACTTC.